The rows below give T cell receptor beta chains drawn from one sample of a study of T cell responses to AZD1222 COVID-19 vaccine. Assay used: immunoSEQ multiplex PCR; TCRdb lists only in-frame clones, some missing. The table lists about 140,000 clones, roughly 90% of them singletons, with 1.9% in the top ten. Material: peripheral blood, obtained on day 0 of AZD1222 vaccination. The origin of the receptors is an adult in good health. Each CDR3 is given with its conserved first and last residue. The order of the fields is J gene, V gene, clone size, CDR3 protein. Expanded clones get a size class; other rows say once, few or many, or leave the size out.

j_gene: TRBJ1-3
v_gene: TRBV20-1
abundance: NA
CDR3aa: CSASSTAAGNTIYF

j_gene: TRBJ2-1
v_gene: TRBV4-3
abundance: NA
CDR3aa: CASSQRLAGGISSYNEQFF

j_gene: TRBJ1-1
v_gene: TRBV14
abundance: NA
CDR3aa: CASSQDQVLEAFF

j_gene: TRBJ1-1
v_gene: TRBV5-8
abundance: NA
CDR3aa: CASTAGASRPNLEAFF

j_gene: TRBJ1-2
v_gene: TRBV5-5
abundance: NA
CDR3aa: CASSPEPTGAYGYTF

j_gene: TRBJ1-4
v_gene: TRBV5-6
abundance: NA
CDR3aa: CASSLGTGGTGLFF

j_gene: TRBJ2-2
v_gene: TRBV3-1/TRBV3-2
abundance: NA
CDR3aa: CASSLLVGGEGGTGELFF

j_gene: TRBJ1-1
v_gene: TRBV19
abundance: NA
CDR3aa: CASSTQGRTEAFF

j_gene: TRBJ1-3
v_gene: TRBV11-2
abundance: NA
CDR3aa: CASSPVSSGNTIYF

j_gene: TRBJ1-3
v_gene: TRBV5-1
abundance: NA
CDR3aa: CASKGDLAVSGNTIYF

j_gene: TRBJ1-1
v_gene: TRBV6-5
abundance: NA
CDR3aa: CASSYFGNTEAFF

j_gene: TRBJ2-1
v_gene: TRBV5-5
abundance: NA
CDR3aa: CASNLQGATYNEQFF

j_gene: TRBJ1-2
v_gene: TRBV29-1
abundance: NA
CDR3aa: CSVNRGWNYGYTF

j_gene: TRBJ2-7
v_gene: TRBV28
abundance: NA
CDR3aa: CASSRGDLYEQYF

j_gene: TRBJ2-2
v_gene: TRBV18
abundance: NA
CDR3aa: CASSKRAPQGDTGELFF

j_gene: TRBJ2-2
v_gene: TRBV29-1
abundance: once
CDR3aa: CSVEAGELFF

j_gene: TRBJ2-1
v_gene: TRBV4-3
abundance: once
CDR3aa: CASSQDRASGGLFF

j_gene: TRBJ1-3
v_gene: TRBV19
abundance: many
CDR3aa: CASRDLGGSGIFSGNTIYF

j_gene: TRBJ1-4
v_gene: TRBV3-1/TRBV3-2
abundance: NA
CDR3aa: CASSQGTADNEKLFF

j_gene: TRBJ1-1
v_gene: TRBV24-1
abundance: NA
CDR3aa: CATSDFKMGGWNTEAFF

j_gene: TRBJ2-1
v_gene: TRBV12-5
abundance: NA
CDR3aa: CASGFGSDGNEQFF

j_gene: TRBJ1-1
v_gene: TRBV4-2
abundance: NA
CDR3aa: CASSQDRDISEAFF

j_gene: TRBJ1-5
v_gene: TRBV11-3
abundance: NA
CDR3aa: CASSSVGWDQPQHF

j_gene: TRBJ1-1
v_gene: TRBV7-6
abundance: NA
CDR3aa: CASSLEGGSRGTEAFF